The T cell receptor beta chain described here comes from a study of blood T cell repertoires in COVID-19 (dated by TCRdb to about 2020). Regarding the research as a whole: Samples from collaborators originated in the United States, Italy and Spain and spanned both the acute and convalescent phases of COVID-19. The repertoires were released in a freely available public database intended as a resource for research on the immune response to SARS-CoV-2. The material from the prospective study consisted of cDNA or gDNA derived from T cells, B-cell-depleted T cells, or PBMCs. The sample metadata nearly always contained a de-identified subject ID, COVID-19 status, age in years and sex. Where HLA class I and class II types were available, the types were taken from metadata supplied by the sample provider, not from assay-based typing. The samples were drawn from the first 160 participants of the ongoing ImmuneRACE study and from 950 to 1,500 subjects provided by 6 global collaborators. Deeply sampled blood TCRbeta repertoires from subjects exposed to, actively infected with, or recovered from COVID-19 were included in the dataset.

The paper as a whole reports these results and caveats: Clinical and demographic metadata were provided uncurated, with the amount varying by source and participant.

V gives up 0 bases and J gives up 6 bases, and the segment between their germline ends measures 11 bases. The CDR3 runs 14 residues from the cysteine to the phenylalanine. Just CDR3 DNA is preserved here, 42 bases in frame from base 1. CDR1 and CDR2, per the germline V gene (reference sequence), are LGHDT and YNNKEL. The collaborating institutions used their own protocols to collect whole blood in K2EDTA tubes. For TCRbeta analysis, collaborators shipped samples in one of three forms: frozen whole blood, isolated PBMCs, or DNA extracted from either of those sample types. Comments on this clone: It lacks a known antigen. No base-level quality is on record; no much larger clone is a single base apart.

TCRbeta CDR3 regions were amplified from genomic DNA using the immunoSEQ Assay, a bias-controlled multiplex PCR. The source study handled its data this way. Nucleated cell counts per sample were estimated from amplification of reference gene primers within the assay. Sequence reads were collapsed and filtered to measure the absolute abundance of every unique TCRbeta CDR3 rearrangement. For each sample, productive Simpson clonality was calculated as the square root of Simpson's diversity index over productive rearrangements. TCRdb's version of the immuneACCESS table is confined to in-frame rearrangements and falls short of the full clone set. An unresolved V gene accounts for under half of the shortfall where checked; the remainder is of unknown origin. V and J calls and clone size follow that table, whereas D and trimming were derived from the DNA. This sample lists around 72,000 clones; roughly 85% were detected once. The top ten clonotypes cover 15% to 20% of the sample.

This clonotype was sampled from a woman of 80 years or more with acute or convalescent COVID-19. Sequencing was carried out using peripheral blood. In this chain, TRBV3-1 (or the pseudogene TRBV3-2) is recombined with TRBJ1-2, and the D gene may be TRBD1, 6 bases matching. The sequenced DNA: TGTGCCAGCAGCCAAGAACAGGGTATGAATGGCTACACCTTC. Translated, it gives CASSQEQGMNGYTF.